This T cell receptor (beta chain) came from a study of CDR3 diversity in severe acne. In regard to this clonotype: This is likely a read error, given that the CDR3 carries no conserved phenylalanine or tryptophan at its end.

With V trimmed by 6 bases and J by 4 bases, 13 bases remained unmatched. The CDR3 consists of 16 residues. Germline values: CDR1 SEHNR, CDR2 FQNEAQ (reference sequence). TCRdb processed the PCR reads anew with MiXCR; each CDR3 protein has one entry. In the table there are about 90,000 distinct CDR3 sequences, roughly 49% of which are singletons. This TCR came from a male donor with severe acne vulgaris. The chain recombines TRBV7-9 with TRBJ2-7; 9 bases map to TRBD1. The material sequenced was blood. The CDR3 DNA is TGTGCCAGCAGAGAAAGTCCGGGACAGGGTTGGTACGAGCAGTACTTA. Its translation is CASRESPGQGWYEQYL.